Following are 17 T cell receptor beta chains from one sample sequenced in a study of blood T cell repertoires in COVID-19. The table came from immunoSEQ multiplex PCR; TCRdb's copy has only in-frame clones and leaves some out. Of under 200,000 clones listed, more than 70% were seen once; the top ten hold approximately 4%. Material for sequencing was PBMCs or T cells enriched from blood (not recorded which). These receptors all stem from a woman in her forties or fifties in a cohort exposed to, infected with or recovered from COVID-19 (not recorded which).

The chain has TRBV29-1 and TRBJ2-1; TRBD1 matches 8 bases. The CDR3 runs to 13 residues. Trimming removed 7 bases from V and 4 bases from J; junction bases left unmatched: 6. Germline CDR1 and CDR2: SQVTM and ANQGSEA. The CDR3 here is CSGRDRSYNEQFF. The CDR3 region has the DNA TGCAGCGGGAGGGACAGGTCGTACAATGAGCAGTTCTTC.

The chain links TRBV6-6 to TRBJ1-3, with D hard to call. V gave up 7 bases and J gave up 7 bases, with 17 bases separating them. The CDR3 has 14 residues. Germline assignment: CDR1 MNHNY and CDR2 SVGAGI (reference sequence). The CDR3 loop is CASKPAGLGNTIYF. In DNA, the CDR3 is TGTGCCAGCAAGCCTGCGGGGTTAGGGAACACCATATATTTT.

The rearrangement uses TRBV2 and TRBJ1-3; D not resolved. CDR3 size: 14 residues. The ends were cut back, 4 bases at V and 0 bases at J, with 7 bases in the middle. Germline assignment: CDR1 SNHLY and CDR2 FYNNEI. As DNA, the CDR3 is TGTGCCAGCAGTGGGGCCAGCTCTGGAAACACCATATATTTT. Translated: CASSGASSGNTIYF.

The chain links TRBV28 to TRBJ2-4, with 13 bases fitting TRBD2. This CDR3 spans 19 amino acids. V lost 6 bases, J lost 0 bases, and 11 bases stayed unmatched. Germline V CDR1 and CDR2: MDHEN, SYDVKM. As DNA, the CDR3 is TGTGCCAGCAGCTACCGGACTAGCGGGAGTGACCTAGCCAAAAACATTCAGTACTTC. Translation: CASSYRTSGSDLAKNIQYF. Complete variable domain (other parts from reference TRBV28 and TRBJ2-4): DVKVTQSSRYLVKRTGEKVFLECVQDMDHENMFWYRQDPGLGLRLIYFSYDVKMKEKGDIPEGYSVSREKKERFSLILESASTNQTSMYLCASSYRTSGSDLAKNIQYFGAGTRLSVL.

This chain's CDR3 is CASSWRQGEGSPLHF. CDR3 sequence (DNA): TGTGCCAGCAGCTGGAGACAGGGCGAAGGTTCACCCCTCCACTTT. The chain joins TRBV5-4 to TRBJ1-6; the match to TRBD1 covers 7 bases. V gave up 3 bases and J gave up 9 bases; unmatched junction bases: 9. Germline V lookup: CDR1 SGHNT, CDR2 YYREEE (reference sequence). There are 15 residues in the CDR3.

The chain couples TRBV11-1 to TRBJ1-1, with no clear D. CDR3 length: 13 residues. Germline loops: CDR1 SGHAT, CDR2 FQDESV (reference sequence). The V end was cut by 1 base, the J end by 1 base, with 4 bases between. The CDR3 spells CASSLGRNTEAFF. In DNA, the CDR3 is TGTGCCAGCAGCTTAGGGAGGAACACTGAAGCTTTCTTT.

The genes are TRBV28 and TRBJ1-1, with D tentatively TRBD1 (6 bases). The V end lost 2 bases, the J end lost 1 base, and 11 bases lay between the germline ends. Looked up from germline, CDR1 is MDHEN and CDR2 is SYDVKM. This CDR3 spans 15 amino acids. The CDR3 reads CASSLGQTPNTEAFF. CDR3 in DNA: TGTGCCAGCAGTTTAGGACAGACACCGAACACTGAAGCTTTCTTT.

About this clone itself: The DNA is left out, because the CDR3 cannot be placed on it with certainty; the CDR3 is given as TCRdb lists it. The chain joins TRBV30 to TRBJ2-1; the DNA was not compared with TRBD2, the D call given in the table. Germline loops: CDR1 GTSNPN, CDR2 SVGIG (reference sequence). The CDR3 region is 11 residues in length, termini included. The CDR3 spells CAWGTGIHPFF.

A word on this clone: This may arise from a read error, as a much more abundant clone is one base away. This chain links TRBV11-2 with TRBJ1-1, with 11 bases fitting TRBD1. Trimming took 3 bases from V and 1 from J; bases not matched to a gene: 1. Germline assignment: CDR1 SGHAT and CDR2 FQNNGV. This CDR3 region has 15 residues. This CDR3 reads CASSFGTGGNTEAFF. Written as DNA, the CDR3 is TGTGCCAGCAGCTTCGGGACAGGGGGGAACACTGAAGCTTTCTTT.

This chain links TRBV28 with TRBJ2-7; 7 positions match TRBD2. This CDR3 has 15 residues. V dropped 2 bases and J dropped 0; count of bases not matched to a gene: 4. CDR1 is MDHEN and CDR2 is SYDVKM in the germline V gene. CDR3 amino acids: CASSLGGESSYEQYF. In nucleotides, the CDR3 is TGTGCCAGCAGTTTAGGGGGGGAAAGCTCCTACGAGCAGTACTTC.

V and J are TRBV24-1 and TRBJ2-5; 8 positions agree with TRBD1. CDR1 KGHDR and CDR2 SFDVKD come from the germline V gene. The CDR3 is made up of 14 amino acids. J lost 4 bases, V lost 3 bases, and 3 bases had no gene match. The CDR3 is CATSDPRGRETQYF. DNA for the CDR3: TGTGCCACCAGTGATCCCAGGGGGCGAGAGACCCAGTACTTC.

In regard to this clone: Germline and junction disagree at one end, which may indicate a read error. This sequence joins TRBV7-7 and TRBJ2-1; 12 bases fit TRBD1. The CDR3 has 14 amino acids. The V gene's germline CDR1 is SSHAT and CDR2 FNYEAQ (reference sequence). This CDR3 is CASSRGQGANEQFF. The CDR3 nucleotides read TGTGCTAGCAGCAGGGGACAGGGGGCTAATGAGCAGTTCTTC. Full variable domain (remainder filled in from reference TRBV7-7 and TRBJ2-1): GAGVSQSPRYKVTKRGQDVTLRCDPISSHATLYWYQQALGQGPEFLTYFNYEAQPDKSGLPSDRFSAERPEGSISTLTIQRTEQRDSAMYRCASSRGQGANEQFFGPGTRLTVL.

The V gene is TRBV1, the J gene TRBJ2-7; TRBD2, the table's D call, was not compared with the DNA. TRBV1 is a recognized pseudogene. The CDR3 covers 17 residues. DNA of the CDR3: TGCACCAGCAGCCCGAGACTAGCGGACCAGAAGTGTTACGAGCAGTACTTC. As protein: CTSSPRLADQKCYEQYF.

The J gene is TRBJ1-1, the V gene TRBV5-1; TRBD1 might be the D (6 bases). The CDR3 loop spans 15 amino acids. Germline V CDR1 and CDR2: SGHRS, YFSETQ. Trimming took off 2 bases at V and 1 base at J, with 12 bases between the two ends. The CDR3 region has the DNA TGCGCCAGCAGCTTTATGGACAGCGAGAACACTGAAGCTTTCTTT. Its translation: CASSFMDSENTEAFF.

The CDR3 DNA follows: TGTGCCAGCGGACATGGGGCCTACGAGCAGTACTTC. Amino acids: CASGHGAYEQYF. J is TRBJ2-7 and V is TRBV5-6, with TRBD1 as a possible D gene (5 bases). Germline values: CDR1 SGHDT, CDR2 YYEEEE. This CDR3 spans 12 amino acids. The ends were cut back, 7 bases at V and 2 bases at J, with 10 bases in the middle. Filled out from reference TRBV5-6 and TRBJ2-7, the complete variable domain reads DAGVTQSPTHLIKTRGQQVTLRCSPKSGHDTVSWYQQALGQGPQFIFQYYEEEERQRGNFPDRFSGHQFPNYSSELNVNALLLGDSALYLCASGHGAYEQYFGPGTRLTVT.

This clone has only one observation. J is TRBJ2-7 and V is TRBV5-1; tentatively, D is TRBD1 (5 bases). V lost 0 bases and J 0 bases, leaving 10 bases between the germline ends. This CDR3 spans 15 amino acids. The germline CDR1 and CDR2 sequences are SGHRS and YFSETQ. CDR3 nucleotides: TGCGCCAGCAGCTTGGCTGGACAAAGCTCCTACGAGCAGTACTTC. Encoded protein: CASSLAGQSSYEQYF.

This rearrangement joins TRBV25-1 to TRBJ1-1, with unresolved D. CDR1 is MGHDK, CDR2 SYGVNS, per germline. The germline V and J ends were trimmed by 0 bases and 5 bases, with 13 bases remaining between them. The CDR3 is made up of 15 amino acids. The CDR3 loop is CASSEYRRVETEAFF. In DNA, the CDR3 is TGTGCCAGCAGTGAATATAGGAGGGTCGAAACTGAAGCTTTCTTT.